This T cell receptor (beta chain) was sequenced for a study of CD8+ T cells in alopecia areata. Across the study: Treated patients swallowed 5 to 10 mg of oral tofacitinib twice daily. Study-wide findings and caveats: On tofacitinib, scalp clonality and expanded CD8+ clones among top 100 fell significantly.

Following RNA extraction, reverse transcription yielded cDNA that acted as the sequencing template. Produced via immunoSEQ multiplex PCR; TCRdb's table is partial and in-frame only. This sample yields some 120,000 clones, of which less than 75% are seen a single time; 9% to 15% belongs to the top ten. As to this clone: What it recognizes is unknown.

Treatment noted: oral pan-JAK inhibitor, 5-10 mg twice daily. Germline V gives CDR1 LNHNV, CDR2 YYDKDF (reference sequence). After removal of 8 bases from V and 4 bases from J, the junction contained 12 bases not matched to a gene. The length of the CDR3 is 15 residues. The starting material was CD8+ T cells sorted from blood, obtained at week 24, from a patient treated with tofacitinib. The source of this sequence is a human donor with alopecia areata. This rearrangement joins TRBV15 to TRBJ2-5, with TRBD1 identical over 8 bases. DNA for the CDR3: TGTGCCACCGGGTTAAATCCCCAGGGGGCAGAGACCCAGTACTTC. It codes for CATGLNPQGAETQYF.